This T cell receptor (beta chain) was recovered during a study of T cells in Graves' hyperthyroidism and ophthalmopathy. RNA transcripts served as the template for amplifying TCR beta CDR3 regions. The TCR CDR3 was amplified in a first-round RT-PCR using the HTBI primer set. TCRdb re-analysed the multiplex PCR reads in MiXCR, keeping a single row per CDR3 protein. This sample has 250,000 to 300,000 distinct CDR3 sequences, with approximately 14% found just once. CDR1 and CDR2 (germline): DFQATT, SNEGSKA (reference sequence). The V end was cut by 5 bases, the J end by 7 bases, with 17 bases between. This CDR3 spans 13 amino acids.

The receptor's source is a woman aged 40 to 50 with Graves' hyperthyroidism. Material: blood. This chain links TRBV20-1 with TRBJ1-1; D is uncertain. In nucleotides, the CDR3 is TGCAGTGCTCCCAGGTTTCTGAACGGTGAAGCTTTCTTT. Residues: CSAPRFLNGEAFF.